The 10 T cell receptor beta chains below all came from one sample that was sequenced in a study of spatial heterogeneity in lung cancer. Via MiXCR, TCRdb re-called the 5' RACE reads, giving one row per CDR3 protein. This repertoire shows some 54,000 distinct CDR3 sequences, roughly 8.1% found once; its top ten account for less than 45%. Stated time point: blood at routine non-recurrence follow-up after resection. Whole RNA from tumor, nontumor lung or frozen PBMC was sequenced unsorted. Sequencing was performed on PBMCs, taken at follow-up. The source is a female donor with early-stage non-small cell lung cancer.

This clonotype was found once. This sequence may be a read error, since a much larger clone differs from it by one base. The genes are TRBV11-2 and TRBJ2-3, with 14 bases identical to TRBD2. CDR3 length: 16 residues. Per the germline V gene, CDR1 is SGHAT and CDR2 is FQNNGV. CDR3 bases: TGTACCAGCCGCCGACTAGCGGGGGGGCCGGCAGATACGCAGTATTTT. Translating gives CTSRRLAGGPADTQYF. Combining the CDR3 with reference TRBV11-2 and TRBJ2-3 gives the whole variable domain EAGVAQSPRYKIIEKRQSVAFWCNPISGHATLYWYQQILGQGPKLLIQFQNNGVVDDSQLPKDRFSAERLKGVDSTLKIQPAKLEDSAVYLCTSRRLAGGPADTQYFGPGTRLTVL.

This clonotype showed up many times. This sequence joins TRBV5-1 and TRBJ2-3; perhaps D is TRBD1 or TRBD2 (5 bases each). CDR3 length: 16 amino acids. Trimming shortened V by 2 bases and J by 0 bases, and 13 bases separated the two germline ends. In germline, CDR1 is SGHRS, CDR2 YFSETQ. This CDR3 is CASSLGRDPSTDTQYF. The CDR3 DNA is TGCGCCAGCAGCTTAGGTCGGGACCCTAGCACAGATACGCAGTATTTT.

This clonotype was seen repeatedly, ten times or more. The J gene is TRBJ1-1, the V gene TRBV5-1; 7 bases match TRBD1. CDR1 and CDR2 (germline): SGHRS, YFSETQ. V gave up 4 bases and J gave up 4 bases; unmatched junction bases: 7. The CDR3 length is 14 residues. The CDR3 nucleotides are TGCGCCAGCAGCGCTGACAGGGCGGGCACTGAAGCTTTCTTT. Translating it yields CASSADRAGTEAFF.

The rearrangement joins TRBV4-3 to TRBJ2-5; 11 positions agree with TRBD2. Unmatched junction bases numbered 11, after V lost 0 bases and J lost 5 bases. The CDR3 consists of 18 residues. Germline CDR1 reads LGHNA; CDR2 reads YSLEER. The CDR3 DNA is TGCGCCAGCAGCCAAGAATCCCCACTAGCGGGGGTTGGTGAGACCCAGTACTTC. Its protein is CASSQESPLAGVGETQYF.

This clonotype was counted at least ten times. In DNA, the CDR3 is TGTGCCATCAGTGATCAGACAAGGTCCCTAGGCTACACCTTC. Protein product: CAISDQTRSLGYTF. The J gene is TRBJ1-2, the V gene TRBV10-3; D not resolved. The V gene's germline CDR1 is ENHRY and CDR2 SYGVKD. This CDR3 is 14 amino acids long. Trimming pared 3 bases from V and 8 bases from J, leaving 16 bases between.

The CDR3: CASSYWVRTVETQYF. The CDR3 region has the DNA TGTGCCAGCAGTTATTGGGTTAGAACGGTCGAGACCCAGTACTTC. The V call is TRBV28, the J call TRBJ2-5; D is unresolved. The CDR3 consists of 15 residues. V was shortened by 4 bases and J by 5 bases, with 17 bases between the two germline ends. Per germline, CDR1 MDHEN and CDR2 SYDVKM.

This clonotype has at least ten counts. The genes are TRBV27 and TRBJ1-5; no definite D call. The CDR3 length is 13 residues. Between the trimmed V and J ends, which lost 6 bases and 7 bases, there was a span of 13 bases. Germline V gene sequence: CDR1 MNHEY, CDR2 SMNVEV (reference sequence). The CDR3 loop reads CASRLTLGQPQHF. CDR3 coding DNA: TGTGCCAGCAGACTAACCCTGGGCCAGCCCCAGCATTTT.

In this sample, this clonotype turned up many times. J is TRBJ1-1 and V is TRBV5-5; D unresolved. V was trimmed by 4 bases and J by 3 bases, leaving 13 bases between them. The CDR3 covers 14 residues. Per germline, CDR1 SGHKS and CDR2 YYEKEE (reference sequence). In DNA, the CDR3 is TGTGCCAGCAGCCTCCGGACCGACGACACTGAAGCTTTCTTT. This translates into CASSLRTDDTEAFF.

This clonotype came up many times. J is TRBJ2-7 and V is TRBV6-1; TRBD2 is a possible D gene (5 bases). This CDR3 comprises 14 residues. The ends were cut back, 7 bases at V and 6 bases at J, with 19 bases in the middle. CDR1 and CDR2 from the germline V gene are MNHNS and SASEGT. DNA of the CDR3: TGTGCCAGCAATCCTTGGACGGTGGCGGGCGAGCAGTACTTC. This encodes CASNPWTVAGEQYF.

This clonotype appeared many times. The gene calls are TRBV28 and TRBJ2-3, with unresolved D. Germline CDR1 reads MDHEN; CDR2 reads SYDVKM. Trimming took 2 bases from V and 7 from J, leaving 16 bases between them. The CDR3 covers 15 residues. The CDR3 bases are TGTGCCAGCAGTTTAGGCTTCGCCGGAACTAATACGCAGTATTTT. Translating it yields CASSLGFAGTNTQYF.